The rows below give T cell receptor beta chains drawn from one sample of a study of blood T cell repertoires in COVID-19. The assay was immunoSEQ multiplex PCR, and TCRdb's table has in-frame clones only and misses some. The sample lists fewer than 350,000 clones; over 80% were seen once. Sequenced material: peripheral blood. The receptors derive from a young man with COVID-19, enrolled during active disease. Each CDR3 is given with its conserved first and last residue. D genes are given only for firm matches. Clone size is stated in some rows and not others, as once, few, many or a class when expanded.

d_call: -
clone_size: -
j_call: TRBJ2-6
v_call: TRBV24-1
cdr3_nt: TGTGCCACCAGTGAATCCGACAGCTCTGGGGCCAACGTCCTGACTTTC
cdr3_aa: CATSESDSSGANVLTF

d_call: -
clone_size: few
j_call: TRBJ2-5
v_call: TRBV7-9
cdr3_nt: TGTGCCAGCAGCTTAGGAGACGGGGGATCAACAACTTTCCAAGAGACCCAGTACTTC
cdr3_aa: CASSLGDGGSTTFQETQYF

d_call: -
clone_size: once
j_call: TRBJ1-1
v_call: TRBV28
cdr3_nt: TGTGCCAGCAGTTTAGGAGGGAACACTGAAGCTTTCTTT
cdr3_aa: CASSLGGNTEAFF

d_call: -
clone_size: -
j_call: TRBJ2-1
v_call: TRBV9
cdr3_nt: TGTGCCAGCAGCGAACAAAACAATGAGCAGTTCTTC
cdr3_aa: CASSEQNNEQFF

d_call: -
clone_size: -
j_call: TRBJ2-5
v_call: TRBV10-3
cdr3_nt: TGTGCCATCAGCGAGGACAGCTCCCAGTACTTC
cdr3_aa: CAISEDSSQYF

d_call: -
clone_size: few
j_call: TRBJ1-5
v_call: TRBV7-8
cdr3_nt: TGTGCCAGCAGCTTTGACAACAATCAGCCCCAGCATTTT
cdr3_aa: CASSFDNNQPQHF

d_call: -
clone_size: -
j_call: TRBJ1-1
v_call: TRBV3-1/TRBV3-2
cdr3_nt: TGTGCCAGCAGGCAATATGGCCAAACTGAAGCTTTCTTT
cdr3_aa: CASRQYGQTEAFF

d_call: -
clone_size: -
j_call: TRBJ1-4
v_call: TRBV7-3
cdr3_nt: TGTGCCAGCAGCCCGGGACGGGACTTGGGTGAAAAACTGTTTTTT
cdr3_aa: CASSPGRDLGEKLFF

d_call: TRBD2
clone_size: -
j_call: TRBJ2-1
v_call: TRBV28
cdr3_nt: TGTGCCAGCAGTTCAAGCGGGAGTGTTCTCTATGAGCAGTTCTTC
cdr3_aa: CASSSSGSVLYEQFF

d_call: -
clone_size: -
j_call: TRBJ1-4
v_call: TRBV30
cdr3_nt: TGTGCCTGGAGTGTACTAGTGGCAGAAACTAATGAAAAACTGTTTTTT
cdr3_aa: CAWSVLVAETNEKLFF

d_call: -
clone_size: -
j_call: TRBJ2-7
v_call: TRBV29-1
cdr3_nt: TGCAGCGTTGAGAGGCTTAGCCCCTACGAGCAGTACTTC
cdr3_aa: CSVERLSPYEQYF

d_call: -
clone_size: -
j_call: TRBJ2-3
v_call: TRBV5-8
cdr3_nt: TGTGCCAGCAGCCATTATGGGGGGACAGATACGCAGTATTTT
cdr3_aa: CASSHYGGTDTQYF

d_call: -
clone_size: -
j_call: TRBJ1-5
v_call: TRBV6-2/TRBV6-3
cdr3_nt: TGTGCCAGCAGTTTAAGTAGTGCGGTTCAGCCCCAGCATTTT
cdr3_aa: CASSLSSAVQPQHF

d_call: TRBD1
clone_size: few
j_call: TRBJ2-7
v_call: TRBV19
cdr3_nt: TGTGCCAGTAGTATAGACGGACAGGGGCGGGACGAGCAGTACTTC
cdr3_aa: CASSIDGQGRDEQYF

d_call: -
clone_size: -
j_call: TRBJ2-1
v_call: TRBV7-2
cdr3_nt: TGTGCCAGCAGCATGTCGACAGTCCATACAGGGCAGTTCTTC
cdr3_aa: CASSMSTVHTGQFF

d_call: -
clone_size: -
j_call: TRBJ1-2
v_call: TRBV6-2/TRBV6-3
cdr3_nt: TGTGCCAGCAGTCCGAGCGGGGCCGGCCGCGATGGCTACACCTTC
cdr3_aa: CASSPSGAGRDGYTF

d_call: TRBD2
clone_size: -
j_call: TRBJ2-1
v_call: TRBV19
cdr3_nt: TGTGCCAGTAGTTCCAGCGGGAGATACAATGAGCAGTTCTTC
cdr3_aa: CASSSSGRYNEQFF

d_call: -
clone_size: -
j_call: TRBJ2-1
v_call: TRBV29-1
cdr3_nt: TGCAGCGTTGAAGGAGGAGGAATTGAGCAGTTCTTC
cdr3_aa: CSVEGGGIEQFF

d_call: -
clone_size: -
j_call: TRBJ2-7
v_call: TRBV27
cdr3_nt: TGTGCCAGCAGCCTCTTGGGGGGCTACGAGCAGTACTTC
cdr3_aa: CASSLLGGYEQYF

d_call: -
clone_size: -
j_call: TRBJ1-4
v_call: TRBV24-1
cdr3_nt: TGTGCCACCAGTGATTCCACCCAGGGGTGGCATCGTGAAAAACTGTTTTTT
cdr3_aa: CATSDSTQGWHREKLFF

d_call: -
clone_size: -
j_call: TRBJ1-1
v_call: TRBV27
cdr3_nt: TGTGCCAGCAGTCCGCCCGGGAGGGGGGTTTACACTGAAGCTTTCTTT
cdr3_aa: CASSPPGRGVYTEAFF

d_call: TRBD1
clone_size: -
j_call: TRBJ2-7
v_call: TRBV11-1
cdr3_nt: TGTGCTAGCAGCTTATTGGGACAGGGGTCGTACGAGCAGTACTTC
cdr3_aa: CASSLLGQGSYEQYF

d_call: -
clone_size: -
j_call: TRBJ2-3
v_call: TRBV18
cdr3_nt: TGTGCCAGCTCACCAACAAAAGGAGATGTTCGGACGCAGTATTTT
cdr3_aa: CASSPTKGDVRTQYF

d_call: TRBD1
clone_size: -
j_call: TRBJ2-6
v_call: TRBV3-1/TRBV3-2
cdr3_nt: TGTGCCAGCAGCCAAGATTTAGGGAGACAGGGAATGTCTGGGGCCAACGTCCTGACTTTC
cdr3_aa: CASSQDLGRQGMSGANVLTF

d_call: -
clone_size: -
j_call: TRBJ1-1
v_call: TRBV12-3/TRBV12-4
cdr3_nt: TGTGCCAGCAGGAGGAACACTGAAGCTTTCTTT
cdr3_aa: CASRRNTEAFF

d_call: -
clone_size: -
j_call: TRBJ2-1
v_call: TRBV7-2
cdr3_nt: TGTGCCAGCAGCTGGGGGCAGGCCAATGAGCAGTTCTTC
cdr3_aa: CASSWGQANEQFF

d_call: -
clone_size: -
j_call: TRBJ1-1
v_call: TRBV19
cdr3_nt: TGTGCCAGTAGGGACCGACGGGGGAAGACTGAAGCTTTCTTT
cdr3_aa: CASRDRRGKTEAFF

d_call: TRBD1
clone_size: once
j_call: TRBJ2-3
v_call: TRBV4-1
cdr3_nt: TGCGCCAGCAGCCAGCTTCCGGGACAGGGGGTAGATACGCAGTATTTT
cdr3_aa: CASSQLPGQGVDTQYF

d_call: TRBD1
clone_size: -
j_call: TRBJ1-6
v_call: TRBV11-3
cdr3_nt: TGTGCCAGCAGCCTCACCCAACAGGGGGATAATTCACCCCTCCACTTT
cdr3_aa: CASSLTQQGDNSPLHF

d_call: -
clone_size: -
j_call: TRBJ2-3
v_call: TRBV6-6
cdr3_nt: TGTGCCAGCGGCTTGAGCGGGCAGGCTAGGGCAGATACGCAGTATTTT
cdr3_aa: CASGLSGQARADTQYF

d_call: TRBD2
clone_size: -
j_call: TRBJ2-1
v_call: TRBV4-3
cdr3_nt: TGCGCCAGCAGCCAAGGTCTAGCGGTTACCAATGAGCAGTTCTTC
cdr3_aa: CASSQGLAVTNEQFF

d_call: -
clone_size: -
j_call: TRBJ1-5
v_call: TRBV28
cdr3_nt: TGTGCCAGCAGTTTACAGGGCTATCAGCCCCAGCATTTT
cdr3_aa: CASSLQGYQPQHF

d_call: -
clone_size: -
j_call: TRBJ2-7
v_call: TRBV21-1
cdr3_nt: TGTGCCAGCAGGTCAGGGGTAGGGTTATACGAGCAGTACTTC
cdr3_aa: CASRSGVGLYEQYF

d_call: -
clone_size: few
j_call: TRBJ1-2
v_call: TRBV18
cdr3_nt: TGTGCCAGCTCACCAGGGGCAGCCTGGCTCACCTTC
cdr3_aa: CASSPGAAWLTF

d_call: TRBD1
clone_size: -
j_call: TRBJ2-1
v_call: TRBV24-1
cdr3_nt: TGTGCCACCACGGGACAGCCCTACAATGAGCAGTTCTTC
cdr3_aa: CATTGQPYNEQFF

d_call: TRBD2
clone_size: -
j_call: TRBJ2-1
v_call: TRBV11-2
cdr3_nt: TGTGCCAGCACACACTGGACTAGCGACGATGAGCAGTTCTTC
cdr3_aa: CASTHWTSDDEQFF

d_call: -
clone_size: once
j_call: TRBJ2-7
v_call: TRBV18
cdr3_nt: TGTGCCAGCTCACCAGAGTACGAGCAGTACTTC
cdr3_aa: CASSPEYEQYF

d_call: -
clone_size: -
j_call: TRBJ1-4
v_call: TRBV18
cdr3_nt: TGTGCCAGCTCACCAACACAGGCAACTAATGAAAAACTGTTTTTT
cdr3_aa: CASSPTQATNEKLFF

d_call: TRBD1
clone_size: -
j_call: TRBJ1-1
v_call: TRBV9
cdr3_nt: TGTGCCAGCAGCGTAGCGGGGACAGGGTTGGTAGGAGCTTTCTTT
cdr3_aa: CASSVAGTGLVGAFF

d_call: TRBD2
clone_size: -
j_call: TRBJ2-2
v_call: TRBV7-2
cdr3_nt: TGTGCCAGCAGCTCCTCAGCTAGCGGGAGCACCGGGGAGCTGTTTTTT
cdr3_aa: CASSSSASGSTGELFF

d_call: TRBD2
clone_size: -
j_call: TRBJ2-5
v_call: TRBV2
cdr3_nt: TGTGCCAGCAAGAGCGGGAGCGGGCGGGAGGAGACCCAGTACTTC
cdr3_aa: CASKSGSGREETQYF

d_call: -
clone_size: once
j_call: TRBJ1-4
v_call: TRBV9
cdr3_nt: TGTGCCAGCAGCGTAGCGGCGGGAAAAAATGAAAAACTGTTTTTT
cdr3_aa: CASSVAAGKNEKLFF

d_call: -
clone_size: -
j_call: TRBJ2-7
v_call: TRBV7-2
cdr3_nt: TGTGCCAGCAGTTATACCGGGACATTTTACCCCGAGCAGTACTTC
cdr3_aa: CASSYTGTFYPEQYF

d_call: TRBD1
clone_size: -
j_call: TRBJ2-3
v_call: TRBV5-6
cdr3_nt: TGTGCCAGCAGCTTGAAGGGGGCCACAGATACGCAGTATTTT
cdr3_aa: CASSLKGATDTQYF

d_call: TRBD1
clone_size: -
j_call: TRBJ1-1
v_call: TRBV13
cdr3_nt: TGTGCCAGCAGCCCGACAGGGATTGTCACTGAAGCTTTCTTT
cdr3_aa: CASSPTGIVTEAFF

d_call: -
clone_size: many
j_call: TRBJ2-7
v_call: TRBV27
cdr3_nt: TGTGCCAGCAGCCCCTGGGGGGGGGCGGTAGGCGAGCAGTACTTC
cdr3_aa: CASSPWGGAVGEQYF

d_call: TRBD1
clone_size: few
j_call: TRBJ2-1
v_call: TRBV7-2
cdr3_nt: TGTGCCAGCAGCCGGAGTGTAGGACAGGCTTCGAGCTCCTACAATGAGCAGTTCTTC
cdr3_aa: CASSRSVGQASSSYNEQFF

d_call: -
clone_size: -
j_call: TRBJ1-4
v_call: TRBV2
cdr3_nt: TGTGCCAGCAGTGGGGGGCGGCATGAAAAACTGTTTTTT
cdr3_aa: CASSGGRHEKLFF

d_call: -
clone_size: -
j_call: TRBJ2-1
v_call: TRBV12-5
cdr3_nt: TGTGCTAGTGGTTTGGCACCCGACAGGCTCGAGTGGATCTTC
cdr3_aa: CASGLAPDRLEWIF

d_call: -
clone_size: -
j_call: TRBJ1-2
v_call: TRBV12-1
cdr3_nt: TGTGCCAGCAGCTTTGCGCAGCAACAGGGGGACTATGGCTACACCTTC
cdr3_aa: CASSFAQQQGDYGYTF

d_call: TRBD1
clone_size: once
j_call: TRBJ1-2
v_call: TRBV10-3
cdr3_nt: TGTGCCATCAGTGAGTCGGCAGGGGGGTTAAATCTCAGTGGCTACACCTTC
cdr3_aa: CAISESAGGLNLSGYTF

d_call: -
clone_size: -
j_call: TRBJ2-3
v_call: TRBV29-1
cdr3_nt: TGCAGCGTTGTCAGGGGCACAGATACGCAGTATTTT
cdr3_aa: CSVVRGTDTQYF

d_call: TRBD1
clone_size: -
j_call: TRBJ2-7
v_call: TRBV12-5
cdr3_nt: TGTGCTAGTGGTTTGGTCTCGGGACAGGGTCTATACGAGCAGTACTTC
cdr3_aa: CASGLVSGQGLYEQYF

d_call: -
clone_size: -
j_call: TRBJ2-1
v_call: TRBV11-3
cdr3_nt: TGTGCCAGCAGTCCCCCGGGACTTACCTCATACAATGAGCAGTTCTTC
cdr3_aa: CASSPPGLTSYNEQFF

d_call: TRBD2
clone_size: -
j_call: TRBJ2-5
v_call: TRBV29-1
cdr3_nt: TGCAGCGTTGAAGATGGAGGGACTACCCAATACTTC
cdr3_aa: CSVEDGGTTQYF